The source of this T cell receptor (beta chain) is a study of shared clonotypes between healthy human individuals (dated by TCRdb to the early 2020s). As for the study more broadly: Three men and a couple of women, aged 18 to 49 years, made up the cohort. For each donor, CD4 naive and CD4 memory were each given three plates, CD8 naive was given two plates, and CD8 memory was given one plate. The study deeply sequenced blood TCR repertoires of about five healthy adults to estimate repertoire size and the extent of clonotype sharing between individuals. Different laboratories and diverse techniques were used to prepare libraries and sequence TCR repertoires, to increase sequencing depth and limit assay-specific biases. Per donor, leukapheresis produced somewhere between about 0.8 and 9 billion PBMCs.

The donors were healthy, HIV-negative adults with no recently reported acute infections or vaccinations. Every donor was a Caucasian adult residing in Nashville, Tennessee, USA. CD4+ T cells were enriched by magnetic negative selection; naive cells were then positively selected on CD45RA, and the negative fraction formed the memory subset. After blood collection by leukapheresis, PBMCs were isolated using Ficoll-Histopaque density gradient centrifugation and then cryopreserved in the vapor phase of liquid nitrogen. Analytical flow cytometry was used to check the purity and quantity of each magnetically sorted T cell population. From each sorted fraction, genomic DNA was isolated and quantified by UV absorbance on a Nanodrop 2000c. To note about this clone: What antigen it recognizes has not been identified. Base qualities are missing; no much larger clone stands one base away.

What the work shows at the level of the full study, not this receptor alone: Sampling was limited to blood, and TCR repertoires in tissue likely differ from TCR repertoires in blood. Estimated clonotype richness was generally larger for naive than for memory subsets. When a handful of donors were compared, the shared fraction of clonotypes was 5% to 6.5% for naive CD4, 3.5% for naive CD8, 2.3% for memory CD4, and less than 0.5% for memory CD8. Based on pairwise subsampling, the degree of clonotype sharing among donors was expected to be affected by sequencing depth. The small number of donors limited the genetic and exposure-history diversity represented. Incomplete sequencing was indicated by rarefaction of sorted-subset datasets, despite the large sequencing depth. Higher generation probabilities were observed for clonotypes shared by all four sorted-subset donors than for non-shared clonotypes.

Sequences SGHRS (CDR1) and YFSETQ (CDR2) are obtained from the germline V gene. V is pruned by 0 bases and J by 7 bases, leaving 7 bases of the junction without a gene match. The CDR3, cysteine through phenylalanine, is 15 amino acids long. The CDR3 DNA has 45 bases and is translated from base 1. TCR CDR3 regions were amplified from genomic DNA by multiplex PCR using the deep immunoSEQ assay. Extracted genomic DNA from each cell subset was spread evenly across all wells of several immunoSEQ 96-well plates, with each plate serving as a replicate. For sorted subsets, approximately 200 ng of genomic DNA, equivalent to around 30,000 T cell genomes, went into each replicate PCR. The purified libraries were quantified using a Qubit 3.0 fluorometer, sized with a Bioanalyzer 2100, and then quantified again using the KAPA Library Quantification kit. A separate single-read 150-cycle Illumina NextSeq 550 flow cell was used to sequence each immunoSEQ 96-well plate. In the authors' own workflow: Because the immunoSEQ output included only junctional sequences and no quality scores, the filtering could not be the same as the filtering used for full-length reads. To assign V/J genes and CDR3, sequences were annotated using PyIR, a Python wrapper for IgBLAST v1.9, with IMGT germline references. Any read was removed if the V/J assignment was weak (E-value above 1e-6), the CDR3 was missing, or the read contained stop codons, out-of-frame junctions, or ambiguous translated residues. V3J clonotypes were defined as sequences sharing an identical inferred V gene, J gene, and CDR3 amino acid sequence. Percentage overlap between repertoires was computed as shared unique clonotypes divided by the size of the smaller repertoire. Richness of each repertoire was evaluated using RTK rarefaction, the Chao1 estimator, and Recon v2.1 estimates of unobserved clonotypes. OLGA was used to compute generation probabilities for all TCRbeta clonotypes that the gDNA method yielded from several donors. The table was pulled from immuneACCESS by TCRdb, which kept in-frame rearrangements only. Such tables lose some clones; where checked, under half of the loss comes from unresolved V genes, and the rest has no known cause. The V and J calls and clone size are taken from that table; D and trimming were inferred from the DNA. The sample table records about a million clones; 77% of these occur just once. Roughly 0.82% of the sample lies in the top ten.

Recombination joined TRBV5-1 with TRBJ2-7, with TRBD1 identical over 10 junction bases. Sample: memory CD4+ T cells from PBMCs. The cell subset or site label for this specimen denotes: CD45RA-negative fraction. The source is a man in his late teens or twenties in good health. Some clones in this sample may be carry-over from other donors' samples. In nucleotide form, the sequence is TGCGCCAGCAGCTTGGCCGGGACAGGGGAGGATGAGCAGTACTTC. This gives the protein CASSLAGTGEDEQYF.